The rows below give T cell receptor beta chains drawn from one sample of a study of Ad26.COV2.S vaccination and SARS-CoV-2 variants. Repertoires were generated with immunoSEQ multiplex PCR, while TCRdb's copy carries only in-frame clones and drops some. The sample has roughly 380,000 clones, 90% to 95% seen once. The sequencing used peripheral blood, collected after recovery from COVID-19. These receptors all come from a human donor who had recovered from COVID-19. Each CDR3 is given with its conserved first and last residue. Each record gives: V gene, clone size, CDR3 length, J gene, D gene, CDR3 protein, CDR3 DNA. A D gene is named only where the DNA matches it firmly. Only some rows state a clone size, as once, few, many or a class for expanded clones.

>TRBV2|.|14|TRBJ1-3|.
CASSGRGAGNTIYF
TGTGCCAGCAGTGGGCGGGGGGCCGGAAACACCATATATTTT
>TRBV7-3|once|13|TRBJ1-1|.
CASSKQGSTEAFF
TGTGCCAGCAGTAAACAGGGCAGCACTGAAGCTTTCTTT
>TRBV2|.|15|TRBJ1-4|.
CATRTGTGPNEKLFF
TGTGCCACCAGAACAGGGACCGGGCCTAATGAAAAACTGTTTTTT
>TRBV2|.|15|TRBJ1-1|TRBD1
CASRKMGQQNTEAFF
TGTGCCAGCAGGAAGATGGGACAGCAGAACACTGAAGCTTTCTTT
>TRBV2|.|15|TRBJ2-5|TRBD1
CASSGAGGFQETQYF
TGTGCCAGCAGTGGGGCAGGGGGATTCCAAGAGACCCAGTACTTC
>TRBV29-1|.|13|TRBJ1-1|.
CSVLSRLNTEAFF
TGCAGCGTTTTGTCCAGGTTGAACACTGAAGCTTTCTTT
>TRBV19|.|16|TRBJ1-4|.
CASSMRSRATNEKLFF
TGTGCCAGTAGTATGAGAAGCAGGGCAACTAATGAAAAACTGTTTTTT
>TRBV6-2/TRBV6-3|.|17|TRBJ2-3|TRBD2
CASSRLAGGRWADTQYF
TGTGCCAGCAGCCGACTAGCGGGGGGGCGGTGGGCAGATACGCAGTATTTT
>TRBV7-2|few|16|TRBJ2-3|.
CASSLIPAGLTDTQYF
TGTGCCAGCAGCTTAATCCCCGCCGGACTAACAGATACGCAGTATTTT
>TRBV5-6|.|14|TRBJ2-5|TRBD2
CASSGTSGQETQYF
TGTGCCAGCAGCGGAACTAGCGGACAAGAGACCCAGTACTTC
>TRBV29-1|.|12|TRBJ1-2|.
CSVELTNYGYTF
TGCAGCGTTGAACTGACTAACTATGGCTACACCTTC
>TRBV2|.|13|TRBJ1-2|.
CASSLTDNYGYTF
TGTGCCAGCAGCCTGACAGATAACTATGGCTACACCTTC
>TRBV9|.|16|TRBJ1-1|.
CASSGGPRIRNTEAFF
TGTGCCAGCAGCGGGGGACCCCGTATCCGGAATACTGAAGCTTTCTTT
>TRBV29-1|.|12|TRBJ2-1|.
CSVVAGYNEQFF
TGCAGCGTTGTGGCCGGTTACAATGAGCAGTTCTTC
>TRBV4-1|.|16|TRBJ1-6|.
CASSQVARIGGSPLHF
TGCGCCAGCAGCCAAGTGGCGAGGATCGGAGGTTCACCCCTCCACTTT
>TRBV19|.|12|TRBJ2-7|.
CASSARGYEQYF
TGTGCCAGTAGTGCTAGGGGTTACGAGCAGTACTTC
>TRBV27|.|15|TRBJ1-2|.
CASSLSGRLTYGYTF
TGTGCCAGCAGTTTATCAGGGAGATTAACGTATGGCTACACCTTC
>TRBV7-2|.|14|TRBJ2-7|.
CASSSRAAGYEQYF
TGTGCCAGCAGCTCCCGGGCCGCGGGCTACGAGCAGTACTTC
>TRBV15|.|13|TRBJ2-7|.
CATSLKGGSEQYF
TGTGCCACCAGTCTTAAGGGGGGCTCCGAGCAGTACTTC
>TRBV9|.|16|TRBJ2-2|.
CASSELGRGNTGELFF
TGTGCCAGCAGCGAGCTCGGCAGGGGGAACACCGGGGAGCTGTTTTTT
>TRBV6-5|.|14|TRBJ1-1|.
CASSTDIRNTEAFF
TGTGCCAGCAGTACGGACATAAGAAACACTGAAGCTTTCTTT
>TRBV25-1|.|11|TRBJ2-7|.
CASSESYEQYF
TGTGCCAGCAGTGAATCGTACGAGCAGTACTTC
>TRBV7-9|.|13|TRBJ2-2|.
CASSLMTAGELFF
TGTGCCAGCAGCTTGATGACCGCCGGGGAGCTGTTTTTT
>TRBV14|.|14|TRBJ1-2|TRBD1
CASSRVTGVGGYTF
TGTGCCAGCAGCCGAGTGACAGGGGTTGGAGGCTACACCTTC
>TRBV5-1|.|15|TRBJ2-3|TRBD2
CARSGGGGASDTQYF
TGCGCCCGCAGCGGGGGCGGGGGGGCTTCAGATACGCAGTATTTT
>TRBV7-2|.|14|TRBJ1-1|.
CASSIMTGNTEAFF
TGTGCCAGCAGCATCATGACAGGGAACACTGAAGCTTTCTTT
>TRBV5-1|.|13|TRBJ2-1|.
CASSLVKGTEQFF
TGCGCCAGCAGCTTGGTGAAGGGGACTGAGCAGTTCTTC
>TRBV5-1|.|14|TRBJ1-3|TRBD1
CASSWTGSGNTIYF
TGCGCCAGCAGCTGGACAGGGTCTGGAAACACCATATATTTT
>TRBV14|.|17|TRBJ1-2|TRBD1
CASSQDSPGTANYGYTF
TGTGCCAGCAGCCAAGATTCCCCCGGGACAGCAAACTATGGCTACACCTTC
>TRBV7-9|.|12|TRBJ1-6|.
CASSVSGSSLHF
TGTGCCAGCAGTGTAAGCGGCTCGTCCCTCCACTTT
>TRBV5-1|once|16|TRBJ2-3|TRBD2
CASSFTPSGGTDTQYF
TGCGCCAGCAGCTTCACCCCTAGCGGGGGCACAGATACGCAGTATTTT
>TRBV5-1|few|14|TRBJ1-6|TRBD1
CASSLGGQGSPLHF
TGCGCCAGCAGCTTGGGTGGACAGGGGTCACCCCTCCACTTT
>TRBV6-5|.|13|TRBJ1-1|.
CASSISTRAEAFF
TGTGCCAGCAGTATCTCCACTCGGGCTGAAGCTTTCTTT
>TRBV10-2|.|14|TRBJ1-2|.
CASSERAAGYGYTF
TGCGCCAGCAGTGAGAGAGCGGCCGGATATGGCTACACCTTC
>TRBV10-2|.|15|TRBJ2-1|.
CATRGRQGDVGEQFF
TGCGCCACCAGGGGGAGGCAGGGGGACGTAGGTGAGCAGTTCTTC
>TRBV2|.|12|TRBJ1-1|.
CASSGTNTEAFF
TGTGCCAGCAGTGGGACGAACACTGAAGCTTTCTTT
>TRBV4-2|.|13|TRBJ1-1|.
CASSQDRTVEAFF
TGTGCCAGCAGCCAAGATCGAACAGTTGAAGCTTTCTTT
>TRBV6-5|.|14|TRBJ1-4|.
CASRWDQSGEKLFF
TGTGCCAGCAGGTGGGACCAGTCAGGTGAAAAACTGTTTTTT
>TRBV6-5|few|13|TRBJ2-2|.
CASTTTPTGELFF
TGTGCCAGCACCACGACCCCGACCGGGGAGCTGTTTTTT